This entry features one TCR beta chain sequence. Its target is not known. This record belongs to a study of shared clonotypes between healthy human individuals. Trimming removed 0 bases at V and 0 bases at J, with 9 bases between. CDR1 is SGHRS, CDR2 YFSETQ, per germline. The CDR3 has 15 residues. Broader study findings: Against clonotypes common to all four donors, non-shared ones had lower generation probabilities.

Deep-level running was used for the assay. Sorted-subset replicate PCR reactions were performed with approximately 200 ng DNA, corresponding to roughly 31,000 T cell genomes. Measured with immunoSEQ multiplex PCR; TCRdb has only the in-frame clones, and not every one. The repertoire holds over 1.4 million clones, roughly 97% seen once, with approximately 1.1% in the top ten. The TCR originated in a man younger than 45 in good health. V gene TRBV5-1 combines with J gene TRBJ1-1; a possible D gene is TRBD1 (6 bases). The sequenced sample was naive CD4+ T cells sorted from blood. Regarding subset: CD45RA+ positively selected. The DNA of the CDR3 is TGCGCCAGCAGCTTGGTGAAGGGGGTGAACACTGAAGCTTTCTTT. Its protein product is CASSLVKGVNTEAFF. The whole variable domain, remainder taken from reference TRBV5-1 and TRBJ1-1, is KAGVTQTPRYLIKTRGQQVTLSCSPISGHRSVSWYQQTPGQGLQFLFEYFSETQRNKGNFPGRFSGRQFSNSRSEMNVSTLELGDSALYLCASSLVKGVNTEAFFGQGTRLTVV.